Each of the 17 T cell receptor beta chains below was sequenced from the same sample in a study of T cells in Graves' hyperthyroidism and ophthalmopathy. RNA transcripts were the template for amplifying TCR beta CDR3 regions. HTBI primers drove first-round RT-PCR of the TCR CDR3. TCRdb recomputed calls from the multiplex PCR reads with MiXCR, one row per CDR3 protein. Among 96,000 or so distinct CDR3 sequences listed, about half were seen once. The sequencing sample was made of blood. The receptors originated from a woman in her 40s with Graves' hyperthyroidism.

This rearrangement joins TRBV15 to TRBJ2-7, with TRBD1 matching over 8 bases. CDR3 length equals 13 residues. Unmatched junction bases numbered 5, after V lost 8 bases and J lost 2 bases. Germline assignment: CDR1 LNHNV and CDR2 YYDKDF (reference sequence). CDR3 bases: TGTGCCACCTCCCGGGACAGGACCTACGAGCAGTACTTC. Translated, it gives CATSRDRTYEQYF.

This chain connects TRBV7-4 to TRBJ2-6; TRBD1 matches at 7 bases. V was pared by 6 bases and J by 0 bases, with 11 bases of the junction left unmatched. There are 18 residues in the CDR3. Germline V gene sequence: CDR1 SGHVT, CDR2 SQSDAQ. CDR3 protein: CASSTPTGMLSGANVLTF. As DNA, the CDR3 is TGTGCCAGCAGTACCCCGACAGGGATGCTCTCTGGGGCCAACGTCCTGACTTTC. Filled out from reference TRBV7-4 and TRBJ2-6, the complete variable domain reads GAGVSQSPRYKVAKRGRDVALRCDSISGHVTLYWYRQTLGQGSEVLTYSQSDAQRDKSGRPSGRFSAERPERSVSTLKIQRTEQGDSAVYLCASSTPTGMLSGANVLTFGAGSRLTVL.

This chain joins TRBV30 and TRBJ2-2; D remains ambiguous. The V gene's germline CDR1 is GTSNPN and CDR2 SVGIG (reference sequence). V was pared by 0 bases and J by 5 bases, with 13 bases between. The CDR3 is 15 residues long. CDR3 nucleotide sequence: TGTGCCTGGAGTGTACTGTCGCTGGGAACCGGGGAGCTGTTTTTT. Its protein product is CAWSVLSLGTGELFF.

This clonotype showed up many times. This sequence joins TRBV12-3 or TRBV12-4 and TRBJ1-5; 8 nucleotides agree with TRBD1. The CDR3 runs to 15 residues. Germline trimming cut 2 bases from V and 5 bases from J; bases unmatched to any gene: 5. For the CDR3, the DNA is TGTGCCAGCAGTTTAAGAAGGGACAGGCATCAGCCCCAGCATTTT. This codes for CASSLRRDRHQPQHF.

The CDR3 sequence is CASSTGYGTDTQYF. The CDR3 coding sequence is TGTGCCAGCAGCACAGGGTACGGGACAGATACGCAGTATTTT. The gene calls are TRBV9 and TRBJ2-3, with TRBD1 as a possible D gene (6 bases). Germline V gene sequence: CDR1 SGDLS, CDR2 YYNGEE. Trimming removed 4 bases from V and 3 bases from J, with 12 bases in between. The CDR3 has 14 residues.

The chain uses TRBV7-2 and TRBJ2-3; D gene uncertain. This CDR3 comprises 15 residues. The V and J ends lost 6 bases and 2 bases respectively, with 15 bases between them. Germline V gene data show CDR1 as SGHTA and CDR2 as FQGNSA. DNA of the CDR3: TGTGCCAGCAGTTTTGCGACAACCACCACAGATACGCAGTATTTT. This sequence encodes CASSFATTTTDTQYF.

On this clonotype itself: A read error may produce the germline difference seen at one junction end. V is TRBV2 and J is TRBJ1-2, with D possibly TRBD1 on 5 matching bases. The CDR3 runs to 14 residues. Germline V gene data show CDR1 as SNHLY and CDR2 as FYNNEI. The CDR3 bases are TGTGCCAGCAGAGAAGGGACGGGTGTGCAGGGCTACACCTTC. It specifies CASREGTGVQGYTF.

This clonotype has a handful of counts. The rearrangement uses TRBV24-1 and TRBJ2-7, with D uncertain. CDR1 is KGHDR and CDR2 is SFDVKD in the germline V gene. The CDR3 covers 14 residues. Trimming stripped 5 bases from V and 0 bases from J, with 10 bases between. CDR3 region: CATSGARNSYEQYF. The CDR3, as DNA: TGTGCCACCAGTGGGGCCCGGAACTCCTACGAGCAGTACTTC.

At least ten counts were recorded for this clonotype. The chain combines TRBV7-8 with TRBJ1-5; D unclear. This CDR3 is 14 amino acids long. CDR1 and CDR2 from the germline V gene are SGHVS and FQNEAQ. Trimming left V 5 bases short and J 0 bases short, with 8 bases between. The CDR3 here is CASSVGFSNQPQHF. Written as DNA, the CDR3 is TGTGCCAGCAGCGTGGGATTTAGCAATCAGCCCCAGCATTTT. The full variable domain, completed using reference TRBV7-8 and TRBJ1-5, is GAGVSQSPRYKVAKRGQDVALRCDPISGHVSLFWYQQALGQGPEFLTYFQNEAQLDKSGLPSDRFFAERPEGSVSTLKIQRTQQEDSAVYLCASSVGFSNQPQHFGDGTRLSIL.

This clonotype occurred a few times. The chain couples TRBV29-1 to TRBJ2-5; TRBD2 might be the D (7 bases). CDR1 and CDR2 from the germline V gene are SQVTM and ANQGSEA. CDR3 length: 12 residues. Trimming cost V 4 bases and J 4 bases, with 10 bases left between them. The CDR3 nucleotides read TGCAGCGTTGCGGGGGGCCCAGAGACCCAGTACTTC. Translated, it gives CSVAGGPETQYF. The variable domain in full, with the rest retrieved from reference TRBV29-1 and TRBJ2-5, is SAVISQKPSRDICQRGTSLTIQCQVDSQVTMMFWYRQQPGQSLTLIATANQGSEATYESGFVIDKFPISRPNLTFSTLTVSNMSPEDSSIYLCSVAGGPETQYFGPGTRLLVL.

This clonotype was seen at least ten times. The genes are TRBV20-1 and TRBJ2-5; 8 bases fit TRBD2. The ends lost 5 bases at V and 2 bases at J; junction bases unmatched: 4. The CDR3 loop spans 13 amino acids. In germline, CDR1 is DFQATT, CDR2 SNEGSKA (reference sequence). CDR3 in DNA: TGCAGTGCTCCTTTAGCGGGGCAAGAGACCCAGTACTTC. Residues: CSAPLAGQETQYF.

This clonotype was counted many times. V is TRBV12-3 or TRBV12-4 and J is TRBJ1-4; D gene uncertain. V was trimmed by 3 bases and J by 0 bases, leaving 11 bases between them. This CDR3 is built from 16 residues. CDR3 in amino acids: CASSLGLTTTNEKLFF. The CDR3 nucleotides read TGTGCCAGCAGTTTGGGGTTAACAACAACTAATGAAAAACTGTTTTTT.

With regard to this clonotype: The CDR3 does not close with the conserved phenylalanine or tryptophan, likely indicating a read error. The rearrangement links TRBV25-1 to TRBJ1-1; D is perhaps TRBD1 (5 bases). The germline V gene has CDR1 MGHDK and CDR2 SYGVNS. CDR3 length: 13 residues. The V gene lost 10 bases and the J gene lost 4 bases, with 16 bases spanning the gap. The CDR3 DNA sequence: TGTGCCACCCAGACAGAACTGAGCACTGAAGCTTTCCTT. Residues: CATQTELSTEAFL.

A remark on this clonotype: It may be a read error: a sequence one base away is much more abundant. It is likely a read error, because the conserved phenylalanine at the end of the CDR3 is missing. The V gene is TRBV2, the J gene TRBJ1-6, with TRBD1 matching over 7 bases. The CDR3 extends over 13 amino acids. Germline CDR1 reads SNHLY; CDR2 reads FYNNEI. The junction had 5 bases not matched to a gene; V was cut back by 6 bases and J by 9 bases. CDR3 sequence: CASSRDSSSPLHL. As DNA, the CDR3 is TGTGCCAGCAGCCGGGACAGCTCTTCACCCCTCCACCTT.

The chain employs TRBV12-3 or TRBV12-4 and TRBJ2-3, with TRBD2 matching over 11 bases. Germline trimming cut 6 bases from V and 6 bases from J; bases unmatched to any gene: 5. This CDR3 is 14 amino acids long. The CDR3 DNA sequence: TGTGCCAGCAGCCGCCGGACTAGCGGGGATACGCAGTATTTT. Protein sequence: CASSRRTSGDTQYF.

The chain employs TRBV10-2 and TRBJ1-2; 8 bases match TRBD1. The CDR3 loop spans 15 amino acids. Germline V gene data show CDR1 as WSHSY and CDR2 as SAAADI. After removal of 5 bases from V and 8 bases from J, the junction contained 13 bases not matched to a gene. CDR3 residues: CASSPLTGTGHGYTF. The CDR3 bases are TGCGCCAGCAGTCCCTTAACCGGGACAGGACACGGCTACACCTTC.

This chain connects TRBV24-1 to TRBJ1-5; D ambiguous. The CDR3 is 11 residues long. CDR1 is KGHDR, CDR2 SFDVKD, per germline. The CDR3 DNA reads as TGTGCTAATGGACCCAATCAGCCCCAGCATTTT. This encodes CANGPNQPQHF.